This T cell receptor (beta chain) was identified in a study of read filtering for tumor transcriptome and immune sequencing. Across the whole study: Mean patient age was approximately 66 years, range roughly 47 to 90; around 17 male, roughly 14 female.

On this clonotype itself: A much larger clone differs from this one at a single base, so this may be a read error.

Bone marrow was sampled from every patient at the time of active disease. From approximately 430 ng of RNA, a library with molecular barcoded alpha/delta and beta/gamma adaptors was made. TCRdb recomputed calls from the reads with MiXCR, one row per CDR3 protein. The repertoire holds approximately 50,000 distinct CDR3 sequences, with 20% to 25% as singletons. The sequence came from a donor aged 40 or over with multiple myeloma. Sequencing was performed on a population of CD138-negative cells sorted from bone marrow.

The CDR3 sequence is CASSTATQETQYF. CDR3 nucleotide sequence: TGTGCCAGCAGCACGGCTACCCAAGAGACCCAGTACTTC. The chain recombines TRBV4-2 with TRBJ2-5; D unclear. The CDR3 has 13 residues. V lost 5 bases and J lost 1, with 8 bases in between. Germline values: CDR1 LGHNA, CDR2 YNFKEQ.